This entry features one TCR beta chain sequence. This clone's antigen is unknown. Nothing much larger sits one base from this clone, and base qualities are not available. The entire isolated RNA was reverse transcribed using the High Capacity cDNA Reverse Transcription Kit, and thus expressed TCRB transcripts were sequenced. Deep immunoSEQ sequencing was performed on naive, central memory and regulatory T cell samples, with an average of about 4 million total reads per sample. Sorted cells were lysed in RLT buffer and RNA was extracted with DNase-treated RNeasy Micro or Mini kits, depending on cell number. To prevent cross-contamination, each cell subset was processed individually, whereas patient and healthy donor samples were processed jointly. The immunoSEQ multiplex PCR was used to amplify TCRB sequences from cDNA, generating 87-bp fragments that spanned the CDR3 region. The amplicons were sequenced using the Illumina HiSeq platform. As for the original processing: PCR bias was corrected computationally using synthetic template baselines, and reads within Hamming distance 2 were collapsed, with unmergeable singletons discarded. Reads were aligned to IMGT to assign V, D and J genes, CDR3 length, and insertions or deletions at six rearrangement sites. Clonotype counts were normalized to sorted cell number within each subset before computing true diversity and Gini coefficients with the tcR R package. Repertoire sharing was quantified using the overlap coefficient calculated on TCRB nucleotide sequences. Entries here come from immuneACCESS through TCRdb and include only in-frame sequences with V and J called. Some clones fail to appear in such tables; in the studies checked, an unresolved V gene covers under half of the shortfall, and the cause of the remainder is unknown. The DNA was the basis for D and trimming; V, J and clone size are from that table. Counted in this sample were roughly 140,000 clones; approximately 10% of them appeared once. The ten most abundant clones make up more than 0.45% of the sample.

The source of the sample is a study of beta chain features in type 1 diabetes listed by TCRdb under 2018. The study in broad terms: Mean age, gender distribution, total cell number and subset yield were not different between patients and healthy donors. Regulatory and stem cell-like memory subsets were isolated from only 8 patients and roughly 8 healthy donors, whereas naive and central memory subsets came from all 28 donors. A total of roughly 100 million sorted cells were examined across all samples, and a strong correlation was observed between cell number per subset and RNA yield. The study compared the TCRB repertoires of sorted circulating CD4+ T cell subsets in recently diagnosed type 1 diabetes patients with those in matched healthy donors.

Each donor gave one peripheral blood draw, about 100 mL on average, collected into heparinised tubes. Naive, central memory, regulatory and stem cell-like memory CD4+ T cells were sorted on a BD FACSAria II using a panel including CD45RO, CCR7, CD25, CD127, CD95 and CD27. A purity above 98% was achieved for all sorted populations. PBMCs were isolated immediately by Lymphoprep density gradient centrifugation and stained directly without culture. To minimize batch effects, samples were stained and sorted in pairs, one healthy donor with one patient per experiment. Results and caveats for the whole study, not just this receptor: Naive, central memory and regulatory TCRB repertoires appeared to be more alike among patients than among healthy donors. At VDJ recombination sites, type 1 diabetes patients had fewer insertions and more deleted nucleotides, which implies abnormalities in thymic rearrangement. Only small numbers of individuals were included in the HLA sub-analyses, which left unresolved whether HLA type had any influence on TCRB rearrangement. Shorter templates might be favored by PCR, yet because patient and control samples were amplified and corrected together, any such skew would affect both groups equally. In all four CD4+ subsets, TCRB CDR3 length was moderately but significantly shorter in type 1 diabetes patients. Because cDNA was sequenced instead of genomic DNA, activated cells with high expression could be over-represented, although the groups did not differ in activation or CD3 levels.

The CDR3 starts with the cysteine, ends with the phenylalanine, and has 14 residues. The DNA shown is the 42-base CDR3, in frame from base 1. CDR1 SGHRS and CDR2 YFSETQ were looked up in the germline V gene. The V and J ends are trimmed by 2 bases and 3 bases, leaving 12 bases between them. The chain is encoded by TRBV5-1 joined to TRBJ2-7; the D gene is perhaps TRBD2, on 5 matching bases. Sequenced input: central memory CD4+ T cells from blood. The TCR was taken from a man aged 25-40 years with type 1 diabetes. The CDR3 reads CASSFRGQNYEQYF. The nucleotides read TGCGCCAGCAGCTTCCGCGGGCAGAACTACGAGCAGTACTTC.